A selection of T cell receptor beta chains follows, all from one sample in a study of cytomegalovirus exposure and HLA in healthy donors. TCRdb's table, derived via immunoSEQ multiplex PCR, lists solely in-frame clones and lacks some. The sample lists approximately 160,000 clones; roughly three quarters were seen once. Input material: PBMCs. The receptors were sampled from a woman between 50 and 59 years old in good health and CMV-seropositive. CDR3s leave out the opening cysteine and the closing phenylalanine or tryptophan. The listing skips clone size in some rows; elsewhere it reads once, few, many or a size class.

CDR3aa	abundance	v_gene	j_gene
ASRNSPNTEAF	NA	TRBV7-2	TRBJ1-1
ASRFVERGPYEQY	NA	TRBV6-1	TRBJ2-7
ASSVGTANYEQY	NA	TRBV9	TRBJ2-7
ASSEAGNYGYT	NA	TRBV6-5	TRBJ1-2
ASRRQGGDGYT	NA	TRBV6-1	TRBJ1-2
ASSQAGTGGTWGGYT	NA	TRBV4-2	TRBJ1-2
ASSPQQGTYGYT	few	TRBV18	TRBJ1-2
ASSSVTRRVYEQY	NA	TRBV11-3	NA
ASRYHPGQGDSPLH	NA	TRBV5-6	TRBJ1-6
ASSLTGGAFPYEQY	NA	TRBV7-3	TRBJ2-7
ASSRDRGKPQH	NA	TRBV6-1	TRBJ1-5
ASSEYGTGSYEQY	NA	TRBV2	TRBJ2-7
ASSLDPGTVNTEAF	NA	TRBV5-1	TRBJ1-1
ASSGTSGWEDNEQF	NA	TRBV9	TRBJ2-1
AIKGQKNIQY	few	TRBV10-3	TRBJ2-4
ASSLKVSGYNEQF	NA	TRBV5-1	TRBJ2-1
ASSSGRFNEQF	NA	TRBV19	TRBJ2-1
ASSSHREQY	NA	TRBV6-1	TRBJ2-3
ASSIHDSYEQY	NA	TRBV19	TRBJ2-7
ASSLARSNQPQH	NA	TRBV5-1	TRBJ1-5
ASSLEIARYNEQF	NA	TRBV5-4	TRBJ2-1
ASSEGAGGYYGYT	NA	TRBV6-4	TRBJ1-2
ASSTQGDTEAF	NA	TRBV11-2	TRBJ1-1
ASRGLAGAYEQY	NA	TRBV27	TRBJ2-7
ASRLTEEAF	once	TRBV2	TRBJ1-1
ASSVTRAAQTGELF	NA	TRBV5-1	TRBJ2-2
ASSASGGGRDEQF	NA	TRBV19	TRBJ2-1
ASSYRTGMNYEQY	NA	TRBV6-9	TRBJ2-7
ASRTSQTGELF	NA	TRBV2	TRBJ2-2
ASSYLAGVQETQY	NA	TRBV5-1	TRBJ2-5
ASGTSGGRIYNEQF	NA	TRBV2	TRBJ2-1
ASSFRGLESPLH	few	TRBV6-1	TRBJ1-6
ASSGGEAGTTQY	NA	TRBV9	TRBJ2-3
ASSPRDGNTIY	NA	TRBV11-2	TRBJ1-3
ASSESGTSYNEQF	few	TRBV9	TRBJ2-1
ASRWGGKNTGELF	once	TRBV27	TRBJ2-2
AWRPRGAETQY	NA	TRBV30	TRBJ2-5
SVDVRGSTDTQY	NA	TRBV29-1	TRBJ2-3
ASSERGRETQY	NA	TRBV2	TRBJ2-5
ASSEDYSPLH	NA	TRBV6-1	TRBJ1-6
ASSESRGGLNTEAF	NA	TRBV25-1	TRBJ1-1
ASSPAGGGNTIY	NA	TRBV11-2	TRBJ1-3
ASSDNSASGAGIPSYEQY	NA	TRBV6-4	TRBJ2-7
ASSESGTVQETQY	NA	TRBV10-1	TRBJ2-5
ASSQHRRNTEAF	NA	TRBV5-1	TRBJ1-1
ASVRRLGQGGEQY	NA	TRBV4-2	TRBJ2-7
ASSPVFDFSSANEQF	NA	TRBV7-9	TRBJ2-1
ASETGNEQY	few	TRBV7-9	TRBJ2-7
ASSQLLAGGVNNEQF	NA	TRBV4-2	TRBJ2-1
SVEGDSYGYT	NA	TRBV29-1	TRBJ1-2
ASSYSLSNQPQH	once	TRBV6-5	TRBJ1-5
ASSLGGQGNSPLH	NA	TRBV7-8	TRBJ1-6
ASMGPRLALHEQY	once	TRBV2	TRBJ2-7
ASSIWEGMEQY	NA	TRBV19	TRBJ2-7
ASSVGVEKLF	NA	TRBV10-2	TRBJ1-4
AWSGAPNQPQH	NA	TRBV30	TRBJ1-5
ASSVGLKGLNEQF	NA	TRBV5-4	TRBJ2-1
ASSREQGYEQY	NA	TRBV5-1	TRBJ2-7
ASRTSPNTGELF	once	TRBV5-1	TRBJ2-2